This T cell receptor beta chain was recovered during a study of T cell changes during pregnancy in multiple sclerosis. The CDR3 loop spans 15 amino acids. Germline assignment: CDR1 LNHDA and CDR2 SQIVND (reference sequence). The ends were cut back, 5 bases at V and 1 base at J, with 15 bases in the middle. The table came from immunoSEQ multiplex PCR; TCRdb's copy has only in-frame clones and leaves some out. In the table there are approximately 130,000 clones, about 96% of which are singletons. This receptor was taken from a female donor with multiple sclerosis, enrolled in a pregnancy study. The starting material was peripheral blood, obtained after pregnancy. The J gene is TRBJ2-7, the V gene TRBV19; D is possibly TRBD2 (5 bases). The CDR3 DNA reads as TGTGCCAGTAGTGTTTCTAGCTCCGCATCCTACGAGCAGTACTTC. Translation: CASSVSSSASYEQYF. Looking up the rest from reference TRBV19 and TRBJ2-7 gives the full variable domain: DGGITQSPKYLFRKEGQNVTLSCEQNLNHDAMYWYRQDPGQGLRLIYYSQIVNDFQKGDIAEGYSVSREKKESFPLTVTSAQKNPTAFYLCASSVSSSASYEQYFGPGTRLTVT.